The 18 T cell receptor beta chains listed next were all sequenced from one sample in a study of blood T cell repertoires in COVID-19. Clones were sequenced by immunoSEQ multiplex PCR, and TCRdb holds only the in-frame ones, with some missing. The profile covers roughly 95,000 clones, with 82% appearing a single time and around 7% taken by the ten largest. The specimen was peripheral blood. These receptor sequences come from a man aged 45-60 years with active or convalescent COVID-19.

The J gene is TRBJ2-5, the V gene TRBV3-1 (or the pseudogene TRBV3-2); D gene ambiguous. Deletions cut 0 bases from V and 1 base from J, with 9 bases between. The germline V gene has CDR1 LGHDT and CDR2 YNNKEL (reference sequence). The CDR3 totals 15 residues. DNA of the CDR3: TGTGCCAGCAGCCAAGATTTTCCCAGCCAAGAGACCCAGTACTTC. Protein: CASSQDFPSQETQYF.

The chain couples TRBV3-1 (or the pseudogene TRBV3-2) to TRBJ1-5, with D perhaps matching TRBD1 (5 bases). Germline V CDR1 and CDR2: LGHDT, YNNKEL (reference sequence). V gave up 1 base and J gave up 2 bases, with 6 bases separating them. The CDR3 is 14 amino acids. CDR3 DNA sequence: TGTGCCAGCAGCCAAGCACAGGGCAATCAGCCCCAGCATTTT. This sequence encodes CASSQAQGNQPQHF.

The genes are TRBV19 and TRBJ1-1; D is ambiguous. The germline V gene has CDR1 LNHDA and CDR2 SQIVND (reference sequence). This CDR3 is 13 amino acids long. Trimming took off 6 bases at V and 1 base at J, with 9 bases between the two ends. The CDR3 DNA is TGTGCCAGTAGAATAACAGCGAACACTGAAGCTTTCTTT. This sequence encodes CASRITANTEAFF.

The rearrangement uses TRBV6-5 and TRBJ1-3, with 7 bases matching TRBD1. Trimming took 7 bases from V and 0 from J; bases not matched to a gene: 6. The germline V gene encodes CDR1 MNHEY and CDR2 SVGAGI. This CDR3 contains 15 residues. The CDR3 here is CASTGQAFSGNTIYF. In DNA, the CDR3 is TGTGCCAGCACCGGACAGGCATTCTCTGGAAACACCATATATTTT.

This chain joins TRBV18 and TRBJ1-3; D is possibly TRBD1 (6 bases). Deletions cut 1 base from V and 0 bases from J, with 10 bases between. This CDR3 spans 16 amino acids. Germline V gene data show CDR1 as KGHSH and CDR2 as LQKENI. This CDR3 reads CASSPQNRVSGNTIYF. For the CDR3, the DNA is TGTGCCAGCTCACCACAGAACAGGGTCTCTGGAAACACCATATATTTT.

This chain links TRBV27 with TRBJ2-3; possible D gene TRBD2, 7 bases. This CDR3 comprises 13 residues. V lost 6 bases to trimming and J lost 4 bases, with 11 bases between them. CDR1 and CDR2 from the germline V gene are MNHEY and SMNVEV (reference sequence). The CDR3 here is CASRTGRADTQYF. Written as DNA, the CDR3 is TGTGCCAGCAGAACAGGGAGGGCAGATACGCAGTATTTT.

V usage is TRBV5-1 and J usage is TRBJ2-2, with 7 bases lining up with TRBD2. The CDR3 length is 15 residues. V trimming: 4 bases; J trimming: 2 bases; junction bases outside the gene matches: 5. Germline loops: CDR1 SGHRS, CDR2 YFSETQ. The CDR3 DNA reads TGCGCCAGCAGCCCGGGGACTACTAACACCGGGGAGCTGTTTTTT. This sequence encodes CASSPGTTNTGELFF.

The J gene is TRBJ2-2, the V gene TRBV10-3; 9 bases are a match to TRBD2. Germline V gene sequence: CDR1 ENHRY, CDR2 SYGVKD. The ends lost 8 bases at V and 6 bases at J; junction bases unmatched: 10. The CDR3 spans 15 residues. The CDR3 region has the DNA TGTGCCATCGGAGGAGCGGGGGGCCAACCCGGGGAGCTGTTTTTT. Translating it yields CAIGGAGGQPGELFF.

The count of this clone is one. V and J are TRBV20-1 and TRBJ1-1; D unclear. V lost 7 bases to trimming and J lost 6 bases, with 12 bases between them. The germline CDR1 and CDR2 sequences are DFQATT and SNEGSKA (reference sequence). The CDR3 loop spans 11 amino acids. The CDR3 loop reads CSVKQVSEAFF. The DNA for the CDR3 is TGCAGTGTCAAGCAGGTTTCTGAAGCTTTCTTT.

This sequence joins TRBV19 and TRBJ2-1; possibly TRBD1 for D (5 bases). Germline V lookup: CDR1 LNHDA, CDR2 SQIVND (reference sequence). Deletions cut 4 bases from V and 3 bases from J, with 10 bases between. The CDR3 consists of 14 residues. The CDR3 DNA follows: TGTGCCAGTAGTACCCCAGGGTTCTACAATGAGCAGTTCTTC. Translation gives CASSTPGFYNEQFF.

CDR3 sequence reads: CASSLFAGPYNEQFF. CDR3 sequence (DNA): TGTGCCAGCAGCTTATTTGCGGGACCCTACAATGAGCAGTTCTTC. The V gene is TRBV7-2, the J gene TRBJ2-1; D may be TRBD2 (6 bases). V was clipped by 2 bases and J by 2 bases, with 10 bases between them. Germline CDR1 SGHTA, CDR2 FQGNSA. This CDR3 is 15 amino acids long.

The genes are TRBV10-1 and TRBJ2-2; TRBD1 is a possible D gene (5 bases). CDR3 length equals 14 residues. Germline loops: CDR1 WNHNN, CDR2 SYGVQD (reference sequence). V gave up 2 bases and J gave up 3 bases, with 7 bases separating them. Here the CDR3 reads CASSELTDTGELFF. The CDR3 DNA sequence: TGCGCCAGCAGTGAGCTGACAGACACCGGGGAGCTGTTTTTT.

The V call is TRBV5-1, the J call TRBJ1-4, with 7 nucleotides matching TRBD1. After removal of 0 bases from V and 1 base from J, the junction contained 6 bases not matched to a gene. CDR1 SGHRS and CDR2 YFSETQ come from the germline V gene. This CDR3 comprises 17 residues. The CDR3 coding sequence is TGCGCCAGCAGCTTGGGACAGGGAACCGTAACTAATGAAAAACTGTTTTTT. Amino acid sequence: CASSLGQGTVTNEKLFF.

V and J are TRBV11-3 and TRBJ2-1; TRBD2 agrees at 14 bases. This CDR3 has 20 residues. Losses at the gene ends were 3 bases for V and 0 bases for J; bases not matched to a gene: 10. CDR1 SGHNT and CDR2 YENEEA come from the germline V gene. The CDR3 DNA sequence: TGTGCCAGCAGCTTTCGGGGGACTAGCGGGGGATTAAGCTCCTACAATGAGCAGTTCTTC. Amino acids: CASSFRGTSGGLSSYNEQFF.

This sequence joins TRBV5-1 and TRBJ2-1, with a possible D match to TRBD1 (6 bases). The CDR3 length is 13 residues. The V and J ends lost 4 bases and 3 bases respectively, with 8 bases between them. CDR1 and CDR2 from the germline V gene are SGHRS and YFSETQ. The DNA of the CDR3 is TGCGCCAGCAGCCTGACAGGCTACAATGAGCAGTTCTTC. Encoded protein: CASSLTGYNEQFF.

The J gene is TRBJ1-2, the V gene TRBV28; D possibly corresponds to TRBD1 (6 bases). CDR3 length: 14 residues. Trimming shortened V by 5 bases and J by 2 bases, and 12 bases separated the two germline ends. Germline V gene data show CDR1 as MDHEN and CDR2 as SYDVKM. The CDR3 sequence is CASSTIQGNYGYTF. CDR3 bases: TGTGCCAGCAGTACCATCCAGGGGAACTATGGCTACACCTTC.

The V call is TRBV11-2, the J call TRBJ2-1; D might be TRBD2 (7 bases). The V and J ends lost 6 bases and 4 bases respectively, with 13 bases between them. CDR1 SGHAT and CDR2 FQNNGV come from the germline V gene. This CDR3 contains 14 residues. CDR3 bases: TGTGCCAGCAGTAGGGCGGGGGCTTACAATGAGCAGTTCTTC. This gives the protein CASSRAGAYNEQFF.

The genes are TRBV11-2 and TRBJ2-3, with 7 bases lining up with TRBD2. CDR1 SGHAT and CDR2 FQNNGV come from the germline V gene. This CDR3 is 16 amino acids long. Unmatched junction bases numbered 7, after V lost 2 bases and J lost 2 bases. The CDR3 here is CASSLQAGPATDTQYF. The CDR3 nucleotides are TGTGCCAGCAGCTTACAAGCGGGGCCAGCCACAGATACGCAGTATTTT.